This T cell receptor (beta chain) was retrieved from a study of regulatory T cells in long-lasting Graves disease. CDR1 is MNHNS and CDR2 is SASEGT in the germline V gene. V lost 5 bases to trimming and J lost 3 bases; unmatched junction nucleotides: 7. The CDR3 is made up of 15 amino acids. TCR beta libraries were built with iRepertoire HTBI primers and Arm-PCR of CDR3 regions. TCRdb processed the multiplex PCR reads anew with MiXCR; each CDR3 protein has one entry. Here the sample spans about 350,000 distinct CDR3 sequences, around 15% being singletons. Time point indicated: newly diagnosed GD, antithyroid drugs for less than 3 months. There was RNA extracted from PBMCs, and the TCR library was made from it. This clonotype was detected many times. These data were likewise used in another study, on T cells in Graves' hyperthyroidism and ophthalmopathy. Per that study: A set of HTBI primers served as the primers for a first-round RT-PCR of the TCR CDR3. For ophthalmopathy, model prediction preceded onset by a median 6.5 months.

The sample was peripheral blood mononuclear cells (PBMCs), taken at new diagnosis, from a patient treated with antithyroid drugs. This TCR was sampled from a man aged 35-49 years with Graves disease. This sequence joins TRBV6-1 and TRBJ1-1; 9 bases fit TRBD1. CDR3 sequence: CASSQQNRGHTEAFF. In DNA form, the CDR3 reads TGTGCCAGCAGTCAGCAAAACAGGGGGCACACTGAAGCTTTCTTT.